One and the same sample provided the 8 T cell receptor beta chains below, sequenced in a study of low-dose radiotherapy and immunotherapy resistance in tumors. cDNA synthesis used a TRAV/TRBV-specific primer set for both chains. TCRs were put through roughly 19 PCR cycles of amplification with Phusion. A constant-region primer and the V-primer adapter served as the primer pair. Each CDR3 protein gets one entry after TCRdb re-called the reads with MiXCR. This sample has 100,000 or so distinct CDR3 sequences, with 9.4% found just once. The time point denotes: before trial treatment. The source was PBMCs, collected before treatment. The source is a male donor with prostate cancer.

This clonotype was recorded at least ten times. J is TRBJ1-4 and V is TRBV2; 9 bases agree with TRBD1. CDR1 and CDR2 (germline): SNHLY, FYNNEI. The V segment lost 5 bases and the J segment 3 bases; nucleotides outside the gene matches: 1. This CDR3 spans 14 amino acids. The CDR3 nucleotides read TGTGCCAGCAGTACAGGGGGCCCTAATGAAAAACTGTTTTTT. It codes for CASSTGGPNEKLFF.

This clonotype was observed many times. V gene TRBV28 combines with J gene TRBJ2-1; 12 bases align to TRBD2. Germline V gene data show CDR1 as MDHEN and CDR2 as SYDVKM. Trimming removed 4 bases from V and 3 bases from J; junction bases left unmatched: 7. The CDR3 sequence is 17 residues long. This CDR3 is CASSSSGLAGLYNEQFF. In DNA form, the CDR3 reads TGTGCCAGCAGTTCCTCGGGACTAGCGGGCCTCTACAATGAGCAGTTCTTC.

This clonotype was counted at least ten times. The CDR3 DNA follows: TGTGCCAGCAGTTCCCCGCCCGGGCGAGAGACCCAGTACTTC. Protein sequence: CASSSPPGRETQYF. This chain joins TRBV28 and TRBJ2-5; unclear D gene. The V gene lost 4 bases and the J gene lost 4 bases, with 13 bases spanning the gap. This CDR3 has 14 amino acids. Germline V gene data show CDR1 as MDHEN and CDR2 as SYDVKM.

There are many counts of this clonotype. This chain links TRBV6-4 with TRBJ2-1; 13 bases match TRBD2. Looked up from germline, CDR1 is MRHNA and CDR2 is SNTAGT. This CDR3 is built from 15 residues. V dropped 7 bases and J dropped 5; count of bases not matched to a gene: 5. The chain's CDR3 is CASNGLAGDDNEQFF. Here the CDR3 DNA reads TGTGCCAGCAATGGACTAGCGGGAGATGACAATGAGCAGTTCTTC.

This clonotype was detected ten times or more. The genes are TRBV28 and TRBJ2-5, with D maybe TRBD1 (7 bases). The V gene lost 5 bases and the J gene lost 2 bases, with 9 bases spanning the gap. Germline CDR1 reads MDHEN; CDR2 reads SYDVKM. The CDR3 runs to 13 residues. This chain's CDR3 is CASSPGGQETQYF. The DNA for the CDR3 is TGTGCCAGCAGTCCAGGGGGGCAAGAGACCCAGTACTTC. The full variable domain, with the rest looked up from reference TRBV28 and TRBJ2-5, is DVKVTQSSRYLVKRTGEKVFLECVQDMDHENMFWYRQDPGLGLRLIYFSYDVKMKEKGDIPEGYSVSREKKERFSLILESASTNQTSMYLCASSPGGQETQYFGPGTRLLVL.

This clonotype was seen many times. The genes are TRBV12-3 or TRBV12-4 and TRBJ1-6; perhaps TRBD1 as D (5 bases). The CDR3 runs 15 residues. Deletions cut 4 bases from V and 14 bases from J, with 21 bases between. CDR3 sequence reads: CASSSGMGPLQSLHF. The DNA of the CDR3 is TGTGCCAGCAGTTCAGGGATGGGCCCCTTACAATCCCTCCACTTT.

As regards this clonotype: This sequence is one base from a far larger clone and is likely a read error. V and J are TRBV6-1 and TRBJ2-2; D is uncertain. Between the trimmed V and J ends, which lost 7 bases and 5 bases, there was a span of 14 bases. The CDR3 contains 14 residues. Germline CDR1 MNHNS, CDR2 SASEGT. CDR3 in amino acids: CASNPDGRTGELFF. CDR3 bases: TGTGCCAGCAACCCCGACGGAAGGACCGGGGAGCTGTTTTTT.

In this sample, this clonotype turned up many times. This chain links TRBV5-1 with TRBJ2-5; 9 bases are shared with TRBD2. Germline V lookup: CDR1 SGHRS, CDR2 YFSETQ. This CDR3 spans 16 amino acids. V dropped 1 base and J dropped 5; count of bases not matched to a gene: 9. The CDR3 loop is CASSLRDSGSRETQYF. CDR3 coding DNA: TGCGCCAGCAGCTTGAGGGATAGCGGGAGTCGGGAGACCCAGTACTTC.